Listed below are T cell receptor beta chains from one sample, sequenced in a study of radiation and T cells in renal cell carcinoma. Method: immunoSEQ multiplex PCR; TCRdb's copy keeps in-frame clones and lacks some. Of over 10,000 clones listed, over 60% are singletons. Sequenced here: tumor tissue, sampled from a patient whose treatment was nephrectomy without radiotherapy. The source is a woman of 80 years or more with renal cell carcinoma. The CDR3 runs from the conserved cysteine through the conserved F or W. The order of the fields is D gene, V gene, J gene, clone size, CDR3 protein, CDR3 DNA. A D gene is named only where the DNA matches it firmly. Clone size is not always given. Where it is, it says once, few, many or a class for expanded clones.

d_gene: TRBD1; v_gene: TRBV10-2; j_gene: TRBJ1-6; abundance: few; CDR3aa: CASSTGTGENSPLHF; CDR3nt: TGCGCCAGCAGTACCGGGACAGGGGAAAATTCACCCCTCCACTTT
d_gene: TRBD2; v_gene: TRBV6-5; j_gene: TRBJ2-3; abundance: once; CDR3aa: CASSYKRGPTDTQYF; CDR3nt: TGTGCCAGCAGTTATAAGCGGGGGCCCACAGATACGCAGTATTTT
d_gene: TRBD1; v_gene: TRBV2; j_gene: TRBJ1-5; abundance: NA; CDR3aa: CASSEGQGGQPQHF; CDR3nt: TGTGCCAGCAGTGAGGGACAGGGGGGTCAGCCCCAGCATTTT
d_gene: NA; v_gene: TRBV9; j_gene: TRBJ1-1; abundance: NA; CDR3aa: CASSVEIGGLAFF; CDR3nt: TGTGCCAGCAGCGTAGAGATAGGGGGTTTAGCTTTCTTT
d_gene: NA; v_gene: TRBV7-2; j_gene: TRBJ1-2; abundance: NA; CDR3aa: CASSLVAGVGTNYGYTF; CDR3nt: TGTGCCAGCAGCTTAGTCGCAGGGGTGGGTACTAACTATGGCTACACCTTC
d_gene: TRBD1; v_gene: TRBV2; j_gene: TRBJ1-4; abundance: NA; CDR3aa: CASTLTGTGNEKLFF; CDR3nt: TGTGCCAGCACTCTGACCGGGACAGGTAACGAAAAACTGTTTTTT
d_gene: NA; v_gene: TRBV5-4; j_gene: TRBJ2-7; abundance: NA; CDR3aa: CASSPGRWVEQYF; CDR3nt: TGTGCCAGCAGCCCGGGCCGTTGGGTCGAGCAGTACTTC
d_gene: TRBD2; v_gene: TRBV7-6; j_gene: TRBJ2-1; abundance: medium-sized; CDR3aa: CASSLDGGGYNEQFF; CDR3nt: TGTGCCAGCAGCTTAGACGGGGGGGGCTACAATGAGCAGTTCTTC
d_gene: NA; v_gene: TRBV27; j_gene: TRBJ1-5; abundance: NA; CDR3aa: CASSERRNQPQHF; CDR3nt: TGTGCCAGCAGCGAACGGCGGAATCAGCCCCAGCATTTT
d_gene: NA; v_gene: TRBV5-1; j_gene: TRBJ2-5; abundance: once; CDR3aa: CASSLAASAQETQYF; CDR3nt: TGCGCCAGCAGCTTGGCGGCGTCAGCTCAAGAGACCCAGTACTTC
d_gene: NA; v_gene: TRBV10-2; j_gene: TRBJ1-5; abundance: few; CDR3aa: CASSEEEQPQHF; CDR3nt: TGCGCCAGCAGTGAGGAAGAACAGCCCCAGCATTTT
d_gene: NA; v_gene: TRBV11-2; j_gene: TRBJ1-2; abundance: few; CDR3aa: CASSPRLGDPYGYTF; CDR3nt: TGTGCCAGCAGCCCGCGCCTCGGGGACCCCTATGGCTACACCTTC
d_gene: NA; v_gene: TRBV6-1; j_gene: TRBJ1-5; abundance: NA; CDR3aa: CASSDYGQKDQPQHF; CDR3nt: TGTGCCAGCAGTGACTATGGACAAAAAGATCAGCCCCAGCATTTT
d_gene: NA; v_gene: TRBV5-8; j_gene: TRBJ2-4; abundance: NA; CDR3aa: CASSPAVVAKNIQYF; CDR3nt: TGTGCCAGCAGCCCAGCCGTGGTAGCCAAAAACATTCAGTACTTC
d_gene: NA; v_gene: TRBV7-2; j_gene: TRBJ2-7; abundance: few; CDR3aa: CASSSLRGANYEQYF; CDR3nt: TGTGCCAGCAGCTCCCTTCGGGGGGCAAACTACGAGCAGTACTTC
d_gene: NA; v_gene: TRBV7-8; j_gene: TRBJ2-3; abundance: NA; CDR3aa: CASSLQGTTDTQYF; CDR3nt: TGTGCCAGCAGCTTACAGGGGACCACAGATACGCAGTATTTT
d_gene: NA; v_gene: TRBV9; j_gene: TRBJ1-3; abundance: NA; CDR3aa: CASSVAGAGNTIYF; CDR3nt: TGTGCCAGCAGCGTAGCAGGGGCCGGAAACACCATATATTTT
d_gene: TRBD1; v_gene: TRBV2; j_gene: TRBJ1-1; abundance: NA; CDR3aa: CASRAGGSSRAAEAFF; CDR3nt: TGTGCCAGCCGGGCAGGGGGCTCATCCCGGGCCGCTGAAGCTTTCTTT
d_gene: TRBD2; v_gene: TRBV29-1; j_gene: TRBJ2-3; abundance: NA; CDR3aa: CSAGGGAQDTQYF; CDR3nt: TGCAGCGCTGGCGGGGGGGCCCAAGATACGCAGTATTTT
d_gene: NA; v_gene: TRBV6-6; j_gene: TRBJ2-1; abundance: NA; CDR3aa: CASSYNGGENEQFF; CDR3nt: TGTGCCAGCAGTTATAACGGGGGCGAGAATGAGCAGTTCTTC
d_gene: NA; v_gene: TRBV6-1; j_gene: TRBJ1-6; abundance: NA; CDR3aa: CASGRDTDNSPLHF; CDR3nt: TGTGCCAGCGGCCGGGACACGGATAATTCACCCCTCCACTTT
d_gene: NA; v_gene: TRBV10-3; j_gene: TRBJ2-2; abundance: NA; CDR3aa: CAISSQGKDTGELFF; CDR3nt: TGTGCCATCAGTTCTCAGGGGAAGGACACCGGGGAGCTGTTTTTT
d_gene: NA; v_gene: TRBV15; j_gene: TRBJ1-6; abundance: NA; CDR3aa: CATSRGQGNSPLHF; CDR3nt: TGTGCCACCAGCAGAGGGCAGGGTAATTCACCCCTCCACTTT
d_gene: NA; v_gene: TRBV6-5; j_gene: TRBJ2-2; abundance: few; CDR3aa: CASTSPTGELFF; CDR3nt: TGTGCCAGCACATCACCAACCGGGGAGCTGTTTTTT
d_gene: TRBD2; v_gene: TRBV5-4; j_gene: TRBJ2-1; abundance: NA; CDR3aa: CASSSILSGGAVNEQFF; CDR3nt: TGTGCCAGCAGCTCCATCCTCAGCGGGGGGGCCGTTAATGAGCAGTTCTTC
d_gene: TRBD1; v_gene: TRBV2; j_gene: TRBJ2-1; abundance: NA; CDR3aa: CASTGQGILNYNEQFF; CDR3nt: TGTGCCAGCACCGGACAGGGGATCCTCAACTACAATGAGCAGTTCTTC
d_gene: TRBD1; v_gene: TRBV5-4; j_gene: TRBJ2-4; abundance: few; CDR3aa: CASSFDRVGAKNIQYF; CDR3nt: TGTGCCAGCAGCTTTGACAGGGTCGGGGCCAAAAACATTCAGTACTTC
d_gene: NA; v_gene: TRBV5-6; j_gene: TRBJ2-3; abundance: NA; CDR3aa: CASSSPGLKPDTQYF; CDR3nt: TGTGCCAGCAGCTCCCCGGGCCTTAAGCCAGATACGCAGTATTTT
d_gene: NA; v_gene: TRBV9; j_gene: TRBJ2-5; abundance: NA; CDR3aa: CASSVDSTRTQYF; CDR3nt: TGTGCCAGCAGCGTAGATAGCACGCGGACCCAGTACTTC
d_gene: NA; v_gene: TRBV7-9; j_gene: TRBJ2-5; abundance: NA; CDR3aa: CASSLTQGRETQYF; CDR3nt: TGTGCCAGCAGCTTAACGCAGGGCCGAGAGACCCAGTACTTC
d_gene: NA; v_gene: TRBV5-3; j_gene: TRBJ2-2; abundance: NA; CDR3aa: CARSFSTGTSNTGELFF; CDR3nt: TGTGCCAGAAGCTTCAGTACGGGGACCTCGAACACCGGGGAGCTGTTTTTT
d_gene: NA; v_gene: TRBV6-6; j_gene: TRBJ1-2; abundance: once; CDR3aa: CASSRVQDLNYGYTF; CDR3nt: TGTGCCAGCAGTAGGGTACAGGACCTAAACTATGGCTACACCTTC
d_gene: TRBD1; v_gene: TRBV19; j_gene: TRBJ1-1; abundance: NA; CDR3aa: CASSPGGNAEAFF; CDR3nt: TGTGCCAGTAGTCCAGGGGGGAACGCTGAAGCTTTCTTT
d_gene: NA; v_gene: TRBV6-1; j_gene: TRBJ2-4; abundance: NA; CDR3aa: CASSVWSVRAKNIQYF; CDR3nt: TGTGCCAGCAGTGTTTGGTCTGTCCGAGCCAAAAACATTCAGTACTTC
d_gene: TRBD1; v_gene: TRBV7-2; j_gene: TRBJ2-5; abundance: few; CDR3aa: CASSLFGQAGTGTQYF; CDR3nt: TGTGCCAGCAGCCTATTCGGACAGGCCGGTACGGGGACCCAGTACTTC
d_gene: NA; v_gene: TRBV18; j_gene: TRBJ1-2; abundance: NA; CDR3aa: CASSPNGETNYGYTF; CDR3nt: TGTGCCAGCTCACCGAATGGGGAGACTAACTATGGCTACACCTTC
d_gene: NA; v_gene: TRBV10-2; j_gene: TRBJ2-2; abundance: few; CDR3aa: CASSARMNTGELFF; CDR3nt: TGCGCCAGCAGTGCCCGGATGAACACCGGGGAGCTGTTTTTT
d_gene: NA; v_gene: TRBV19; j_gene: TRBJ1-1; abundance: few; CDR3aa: CASSRGGQQGNTEAFF; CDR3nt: TGTGCCAGTAGTAGGGGGGGTCAACAGGGGAACACTGAAGCTTTCTTT